This TCR beta chain comes out of a study of T cell repertoires in aging, cancer and after chemotherapy. Findings and caveats of the study: Compared with age-matched healthy donors, untreated hematological or solid cancer patients showed higher blood TCR clonality. Rebound thymic output was suggested by rising median generation probability during chemotherapy in each cancer cohort. Healthy donors lost TCR diversity with age mainly through richness, cancer patients through richness and evenness.

Multiplex touch-down PCR with TRB-A/B primers amplified rearranged V-D-J TRB sequences. MiXCR was run by TCRdb on the multiplex PCR reads, yielding one entry per CDR3 protein. The sample has about 9,000 distinct CDR3 sequences, 25% to 40% seen once. Amplification of TCR beta used genomic DNA extracted from peripheral blood. This clonotype is deemed medium-sized (0.01 to 0.1%). Its antigen is as yet unknown. The source material was blood. This receptor was obtained from a human donor in good health.

The CDR3 DNA sequence: TGTGCCAGCACCTATGGCGGAGTAGGCTGGTCGTTCTTC. Protein: CASTYGGVGWSFF. This chain connects TRBV6-6 to TRBJ2-1; D gene ambiguous. Germline lookup yields CDR1 MNHNY and CDR2 SVGAGI (reference sequence). This CDR3 is built from 13 residues. Trimming cost V 7 bases and J 15 bases, with 22 bases left between them.